This TCR beta chain originates from a study of shared clonotypes between healthy human individuals (dated by TCRdb to about 2020). About the investigation overall: The cohort comprised a couple of women and a few men aged 18 to 49 years. Per donor, three plates each were used for CD4 naive and CD4 memory, two for CD8 naive, and one for CD8 memory. To estimate repertoire size and how much clonotype sharing occurs between individuals, the study deeply sequenced the blood TCR repertoires of five healthy adults. Different laboratories and diverse techniques were used to prepare libraries and sequence TCR repertoires, to increase sequencing depth and limit assay-specific biases. Per donor, leukapheresis produced somewhere between about 0.8 and 9 billion PBMCs.

Using the deep immunoSEQ assay, multiplex PCR amplified TCR CDR3 regions from genomic DNA. For each cell subset, the extracted genomic DNA was distributed evenly across all wells of several immunoSEQ 96-well plates, and each plate served as one replicate. Each replicate PCR for sorted subsets received about 220 ng genomic DNA, equal to roughly 29,000 T cell genomes. Purified libraries were quantified with a Qubit 3.0 fluorometer, sized on a Bioanalyzer 2100, and re-quantified with the KAPA Library Quantification kit. Every immunoSEQ 96-well plate was sequenced on a separate single-read 150-cycle Illumina NextSeq 550 flow cell. The source study handled its data this way. Because the immunoSEQ output held only junctional sequences and lacked quality scores, the filtering could not match the filtering applied to full-length reads. Sequences were annotated with PyIR, a Python wrapper for IgBLAST v1.9, using IMGT germline references to assign V/J genes and CDR3. Reads were removed for weak V/J assignments (E-value above 1e-6), missing CDR3, stop codons, out-of-frame junctions, or ambiguous translated residues. V3J clonotypes were defined as sequences sharing an identical inferred V gene, J gene, and CDR3 amino acid sequence. Percentage overlap between repertoires was computed as shared unique clonotypes divided by the size of the smaller repertoire. Repertoire richness was assessed with RTK rarefaction, the Chao1 estimator, and Recon v2.1 estimates of unobserved clonotypes. Generation probabilities for all TCRbeta clonotypes obtained by the gDNA method from a handful of donors were computed using OLGA. In its TCRdb copy, this immuneACCESS table keeps in-frame sequences only and misses some clones. Where compared with another copy, unresolved V genes explain less than half of these, and the others have no known cause. For V, J and clone size, that table is used; D and trimming come from the DNA. The sample data list over 850,000 clones, and 70% to 80% of these were observed just once. The top ten clonotypes cover 0.4% to 0.55% of the sample.

The donors were healthy, HIV-negative adults who had no recently reported acute infections or vaccinations. Only Caucasian adults living in Nashville, Tennessee, USA were represented among the donors. CD4+ T cells were enriched by magnetic negative selection, after which naive cells were positively selected on CD45RA and the negative fraction was taken as the memory subset. Blood was collected by leukapheresis, and PBMCs were isolated by Ficoll-Histopaque density gradient centrifugation and then cryopreserved in liquid nitrogen vapor phase. Analytical flow cytometry was used to check the purity and quantity of every magnetically sorted T cell population. Genomic DNA was isolated from every sorted fraction and measured by UV absorbance on a Nanodrop 2000c. The CDR3 starts with the cysteine, ends with the phenylalanine, and has 14 residues. The read is trimmed to its CDR3 DNA, 42 bases read in frame from base 1. The junction shows trimming of 1 base on V and 2 bases on J, plus 9 bases between the germline ends. From the germline V gene (reference sequence), CDR1 is GTSNPN and CDR2 is SVGIG.

Study-wide conclusions, independent of this receptor: Estimated clonotype richness was generally larger for naive than for memory subsets. Because the study included only a small number of donors, the genetic and exposure-history diversity represented was limited. When four donors were compared, the shared fraction of clonotypes was about 5% for naive CD4, about 4% for naive CD8, 2.3% for memory CD4, and around 0.4% for memory CD8. Incomplete sequencing was indicated by rarefaction of sorted-subset datasets, despite the large sequencing depth. Compared with non-shared clonotypes, the clonotypes found in all four sorted-subset donors had higher generation probabilities. Sampling was restricted to blood, and TCR repertoires in tissue are likely to differ from TCR repertoires in blood. Pairwise subsampling indicated that sequencing depth was expected to affect the degree of clonotype sharing among donors.

This clone appeared once. This clone's antigen is unknown. Base quality data are lacking; no much larger clone is found one base away. The sequence derives from a man younger than 35 in good health. Some clones in this sample may be carry-over from other donors' samples. The V and J genes are TRBV30 and TRBJ1-5, with no reliable assignment of the D segment. Sequences were obtained from memory CD4+ T cells from PBMCs. What this sample's cell subset or site label stands for: CD45RA-negative fraction. The CDR3 reads CAWSGLDGNQPQHF. The DNA sequence follows: TGTGCCTGGAGTGGATTGGACGGCAATCAGCCCCAGCATTTT.